The clone carrying this T cell receptor (beta chain) turned up a few times. The data were obtained in a study of type 1 regulatory T cells. TCRdb reprocessed the reads with MiXCR, giving one entry per CDR3 protein. The sample records some 90,000 distinct CDR3 sequences, 30% to 35% being singletons. The sequence was obtained from a human donor in good health. Sequenced: CD4+ T cells, either the whole sample or a sorted fraction (not recorded which).

CDR3 amino acids: CASSSSFSYEQYF. DNA for the CDR3: TGTGCCAGCAGCTCTTCCTTCAGCTACGAGCAGTACTTC. The chain couples TRBV7-2 to TRBJ2-7, with no clear D. Germline lookup yields CDR1 SGHTA and CDR2 FQGNSA. This CDR3 spans 13 amino acids. The V gene lost 4 bases and the J gene lost 3 bases, with 10 bases spanning the gap.